This T cell receptor (beta chain) was recorded in a study of T cells in Graves' hyperthyroidism and ophthalmopathy. As for the study in general: Peripheral blood sampling occurred at initial diagnosis, before any treatment.

Study results and caveats: A median about 6 months before onset, the model predicted ophthalmopathy.

This clonotype was detected many times. Its target is unknown. Amplification yielded TCR beta CDR3 regions, with RNA transcripts as the source. During a first-round RT-PCR of the TCR CDR3, the HTBI primer set was used. Each CDR3 protein gets one entry after TCRdb re-called the multiplex PCR reads with MiXCR. The repertoire includes hundreds of thousands of distinct CDR3 sequences, roughly a sixth of them detected once, and around 19% sits in the top ten. Germline CDR1 is SGHAT and CDR2 is FQNNGV. The ends were cut back, 5 bases at V and 7 bases at J, with 8 bases in the middle. The CDR3 loop spans 11 amino acids.

Sequences were obtained from blood. The chain uses TRBV11-2 and TRBJ1-2; D is perhaps TRBD1 (5 bases). The sequence came from a woman aged 18-30 years with Graves' hyperthyroidism. The CDR3 sequence: CASSTGLGYTF. The CDR3 bases are TGTGCCAGCAGCACAGGCCTTGGCTACACCTTC.